Listed below are T cell receptor beta chains from one sample, sequenced in a study of type 1 and type 2 diabetes patients. TCRdb analysed the multiplex PCR reads with MiXCR anew, one entry per CDR3 protein. The data contain about 290,000 distinct CDR3 sequences, approximately 50% of them singletons. The sequencing sample was made of peripheral blood mononuclear cells (PBMCs). The receptor source for this set is a man between 18 and 29 years old with type 2 diabetes. The CDR3 runs from the conserved cysteine through the conserved F or W. D genes are given only for firm matches. The listing skips clone size in some rows; elsewhere it reads once, few, many or a size class.

D	V	J	size	DNA	CDR3
-	TRBV4-1	TRBJ2-7	once	TGCGCCAGCAGCTTGACACTAGCTTTCTACGAGCAGTACTTC	CASSLTLAFYEQYF
-	TRBV19	TRBJ2-7	-	TGTGCCAGTAGTATTCGGGCAGGGAGACATTACGAGCAGTACTTC	CASSIRAGRHYEQYF
-	TRBV13	TRBJ1-1	few	TGTGCCAGCAGCTTCGTACCCGGGCTTGGTATGAACACTGAAGCTTTCTTT	CASSFVPGLGMNTEAFF
TRBD1	TRBV7-4	TRBJ1-4	-	TGTGCCAGCAGCGAAGGGACAGGGTACAATGAAAAACTGTTTTTT	CASSEGTGYNEKLFF
-	TRBV7-3	TRBJ1-1	-	TGTGCCAGTAGTATGGCCGTTCGGGGCTTCACTGAAGCTTTCTTT	CASSMAVRGFTEAFF
TRBD1	TRBV6-6	TRBJ1-6	-	TGTGCCAGCAGTTACGGACAGGGACTCTATAATTCACCCCTCCACTTT	CASSYGQGLYNSPLHF
-	TRBV7-2	TRBJ2-1	-	TGTGCCAGCAGCTTAGGCGGGGACGCGCGGCAGTTCTTC	CASSLGGDARQFF
-	TRBV19	TRBJ2-7	-	TGTGCCAGTAGTATGACCACAGGCCCTGAGCAGTACTTC	CASSMTTGPEQYF
-	TRBV10-3	TRBJ1-6	many	TGTGCCATCAGTGAGGACGGGGGAGATTCACCCCTCCACTTT	CAISEDGGDSPLHF
-	TRBV12-3/TRBV12-4	TRBJ1-5	few	TGTGCCAGCAGCCACTCAAATCAGCCCCAGCATTTT	CASSHSNQPQHF
-	TRBV30	TRBJ2-7	many	TGTGCCTGGAGTGAAGGGTTAGCGGAACAGTACTTC	CAWSEGLAEQYF
TRBD1	TRBV27	TRBJ1-1	-	TGTGCCAGCAGTCCCCGGGACAGGGTGTATGAAGCTTTCTTT	CASSPRDRVYEAFF
TRBD1	TRBV19	TRBJ1-1	few	TGTGCCAGTAGCCGACATCGGGCCAGGGACAGGGGGCAAAGAGTGAACACTGAAGCTTTCTTT	CASSRHRARDRGQRVNTEAFF
-	TRBV6-7	TRBJ2-2	-	TGTGCCAGCAGTTACCGGGCCTTCACCGGGGAGCTGTTTTTT	CASSYRAFTGELFF
-	TRBV19	TRBJ2-6	few	TGTGCCACCCACTTCTCTGGGGCCAACGTCCTGACTTTC	CATHFSGANVLTF
TRBD1	TRBV28	TRBJ1-4	-	TGTGCCAGCAGTTCCCCTGGGACAGGGGGCGCGACTAATGAAAAACTGTTTTTT	CASSSPGTGGATNEKLFF
-	TRBV30	TRBJ1-1	many	TGTGCCTGGAGTGTAACCACTGAAGCTTTCTTT	CAWSVTTEAFF
TRBD2	TRBV7-6	TRBJ2-7	-	TGTGCCAGCAGCCCCGGGGTAGCGGGGGCCTCAAGCTCCTACGAGCAGTACTTC	CASSPGVAGASSSYEQYF
-	TRBV19	TRBJ1-1	-	TGTGCCAGTAGTATTGACTATTGGGCTGAAGCTTTCTTT	CASSIDYWAEAFF
-	TRBV20-1	TRBJ1-6	-	TGCAGTGCTAGACAGGGCAATTCACCCCTCCACTTT	CSARQGNSPLHF
TRBD2	TRBV6-6	TRBJ2-7	once	TGTGCCAGCAGTCCTAGCGGGGGGGACTCCGGTTACGAGCAGTACTTC	CASSPSGGDSGYEQYF
TRBD2	TRBV20-1	TRBJ2-7	few	TGCAGTGCCACTGGGGGGGGCTCCTACGAGCAGTACTTC	CSATGGGSYEQYF
TRBD1	TRBV7-6	TRBJ2-3	few	TGTGCCAGCAGCACCCCCGACAGGGGGGGCGCGGATACGCAGTATTTT	CASSTPDRGGADTQYF
TRBD2	TRBV10-1	TRBJ2-1	-	TGCGCCAGCAGTACGACTAGCGGGGGCCAAAATGAGCAGTTCTTC	CASSTTSGGQNEQFF
TRBD1	TRBV19	TRBJ1-1	few	TGTGCCAGTAGTTCTCCGGGACAGGGGAGGACTGAAGCTTTCTTT	CASSSPGQGRTEAFF
-	TRBV28	TRBJ2-5	-	TGTGCCAGCACCGTAATTGGGGAGACCCAGTACTTC	CASTVIGETQYF
-	TRBV28	TRBJ1-1	few	TGTGCCAGCAGTCTCGAAGGGGCCAGTACTTTCTTT	CASSLEGASTFF
TRBD2	TRBV5-1	TRBJ2-7	-	TGCGCCAGCAAGGTGGGGACTAGCGGCGAGCAGTACTTC	CASKVGTSGEQYF
-	TRBV7-2	TRBJ2-7	-	TGTGCCAGCACTGACCGTCCGTCGGCAGGGACGACCTACGAGCAGTACTTC	CASTDRPSAGTTYEQYF
-	TRBV19	TRBJ2-7	few	TGTGCCAGTAGTATAGCCACAACGGGGTACGAGCAGTACTTC	CASSIATTGYEQYF
-	TRBV7-8	TRBJ1-1	-	TGTGCCAGTAGTAGCGAGGGTAGCCGGAACACTGAAGCTTTCTTT	CASSSEGSRNTEAFF
-	TRBV2	TRBJ2-5	-	TGTGCCAGCAGTGACTTCCAAGAGACCCAGTACTTC	CASSDFQETQYF
TRBD1	TRBV6-1	TRBJ1-6	-	TGTGCCAGCAGTGGTGGGACAGCTTATAATTCACCCCTCCACTTT	CASSGGTAYNSPLHF
-	TRBV28	TRBJ1-6	-	TGTGCCAGCAGTACCGCATCGGTTCCCCTTAATTCACCCCTCCACTTT	CASSTASVPLNSPLHF
TRBD2	TRBV29-1	TRBJ2-3	-	TGCAGCGTTGAAGATCCCGAGATAGCGGGGGGGCCCGGTGTGCAGTATTTT	CSVEDPEIAGGPGVQYF
TRBD2	TRBV19	TRBJ2-3	once	TGTGCCTCGGGACTAGCGGAATATGGCACAGATACGCAGTATTTT	CASGLAEYGTDTQYF
TRBD1	TRBV27	TRBJ1-1	-	TGTGCCAGCAGTTTCGGGACAGGGGGCACTGAAGCTTTCTTT	CASSFGTGGTEAFF
TRBD1	TRBV7-9	TRBJ1-2	-	TGTGCCAGCAGCTGGGAGACAGGGCGCTATGGCTACACCTTC	CASSWETGRYGYTF
-	TRBV7-9	TRBJ2-2	-	TGTGCCAGCAGCCCCCAGGGGGGTTCGGGTGCCGGGGAGCTGTTTTTT	CASSPQGGSGAGELFF
-	TRBV27	TRBJ1-2	-	TGTGCCAGCAGTTACCGGAGACAGTCCCGGTATGGCTACACCTTC	CASSYRRQSRYGYTF
-	TRBV19	TRBJ2-7	-	TGTGCCAGTAGCCTCATCGGGGACACCAAGGGGCTTTACGAGCAGTACTTC	CASSLIGDTKGLYEQYF
TRBD1	TRBV6-2/TRBV6-3	TRBJ2-7	few	TGTGCCAGCAGTTACGGACAGGTGGTCTACGAGCAGTACTTC	CASSYGQVVYEQYF
TRBD2	TRBV20-1	TRBJ2-7	few	TGCAGTGCTAGCCCAAACCCTAGCGGGGGGTACGAGCAGTACTTC	CSASPNPSGGYEQYF
TRBD2	TRBV7-8	TRBJ2-1	-	TGTGCCAGCAGCTTTGGACTAGCGGGAGGCCGCTCCTACAATGAGCAGTTCTTC	CASSFGLAGGRSYNEQFF
TRBD1	TRBV7-2	TRBJ1-4	-	TGCGCCAGCAGCCAAGACGGGACTGGGACAGGGGCGTGGGAAAAACTGTTTTTT	CASSQDGTGTGAWEKLFF
TRBD2	TRBV2	TRBJ2-5	-	TGTGCCAGCAGTCTTATACTAGCGGTTCAAGAGACCCAGTACTTC	CASSLILAVQETQYF
-	TRBV4-1	TRBJ2-2	-	TGCGCCAGCAGCCAACAAAGCGTGAGCACCGGGGAGCTGTTTTTT	CASSQQSVSTGELFF
-	TRBV19	TRBJ2-5	few	TGTGCCAGTAGTTTTAGCGGAAGCTGGGAGACCCAGTACTTC	CASSFSGSWETQYF
TRBD2	TRBV7-7	TRBJ2-5	-	TGTGCTAGCAGCTTCGGGACTAGCGGGGTCTGGGGGGAAGAGACCCAGTACTTC	CASSFGTSGVWGEETQYF